This entry lists 25 T cell receptor beta chains sequenced from one sample in a study of early T cells in non-severe SARS-CoV-2 infection (dated by TCRdb to the early 2020s). Library prep was done by 5' RACE. Sequencing was carried out with a NextSeq 500. The public reads were quality trimmed at Q25 with fastp and then assembled into clones with MiXCR by TCRdb, keeping productive beta chains. Every distinct CDR3 protein forms one entry, paired with its most common genes and DNA. Recorded for this sample are about 50,000 distinct CDR3 sequences; almost 5.5% of them occurred a single time. Jointly, the top ten make up 5.4% of the sample. This sample comprised whole blood, obtained at baseline. The receptors derive from an adult who was a healthcare worker with PCR-confirmed SARS-CoV-2 infection or an uninfected control (not recorded which).

The sample holds many counts of this clonotype. The chain couples TRBV11-2 to TRBJ1-1; D unclear. Trimming left V 3 bases short and J 6 bases short, with 17 bases between. Germline CDR1 reads SGHAT; CDR2 reads FQNNGV. The length of the CDR3 is 15 residues. CDR3 region: CASSFRPAEGAEAFF. The CDR3, as DNA: TGTGCCAGCAGCTTCCGGCCCGCCGAGGGCGCTGAAGCTTTCTTT.

This clonotype was observed many times. This chain connects TRBV6-5 to TRBJ1-3; D is uncertain. CDR3 length equals 16 residues. Germline CDR1 reads MNHEY; CDR2 reads SVGAGI. V lost 0 bases to trimming and J lost 0 bases, with 9 bases between them. DNA for the CDR3: TGTGCCAGCAGTTACTCCCGACTGACCTCTGGAAACACCATATATTTT. This encodes CASSYSRLTSGNTIYF.

This clonotype was picked up many times. The chain employs TRBV30 and TRBJ1-1; D gene unclear. V was cut by 2 bases and J by 1 base, with 8 bases left in between. Germline V gene lookup returns CDR1 GTSNPN and CDR2 SVGIG (reference sequence). The CDR3 totals 13 residues. CDR3 sequence (DNA): TGTGCCTGGAGTAGGTGGCAGAACACTGAAGCTTTCTTT. Protein sequence: CAWSRWQNTEAFF.

The genes are TRBV7-2 and TRBJ2-1; D unresolved. Germline V gene sequence: CDR1 SGHTA, CDR2 FQGNSA. CDR3 length equals 13 residues. V was shortened by 5 bases and J by 8 bases, with 13 bases between the two germline ends. The CDR3 sequence: CASSLNNWDEQFF. The CDR3 bases are TGTGCCAGCAGCCTCAACAACTGGGATGAGCAGTTCTTC.

There are many counts of this clonotype. The J gene is TRBJ1-6, the V gene TRBV28, with 7 bases that match TRBD1. Unmatched junction bases numbered 8, after V lost 7 bases and J lost 5 bases. This CDR3 spans 15 amino acids. CDR1 is MDHEN and CDR2 is SYDVKM in the germline V gene. The CDR3 loop reads CASTTPTGNNSPLHF. CDR3 nucleotide sequence: TGTGCCAGCACCACCCCGACAGGGAATAATTCACCCCTCCACTTT.

The chain employs TRBV29-1 and TRBJ2-5; TRBD1 agrees at 7 bases. The J segment lost 5 bases and the V segment lost 4 bases, leaving 7 bases of the junction unmatched. This CDR3 spans 13 amino acids. Germline-derived CDR1 and CDR2 are SQVTM and ANQGSEA. The CDR3 bases are TGCAGCGTTGCCCCACAGGGGTCCGAGACCCAGTACTTC. Protein product: CSVAPQGSETQYF.

This clonotype was recorded at least ten times. This chain joins TRBV2 and TRBJ1-2, with D unclear. V shed 7 bases and J shed 7 bases, with 13 bases lying between them. The CDR3 is 12 amino acids. Germline CDR1 and CDR2: SNHLY and FYNNEI. In nucleotides, the CDR3 is TGTGCCAGCACCGATGGGAGAACTGGCTACACCTTC. As protein: CASTDGRTGYTF. Full variable domain (remainder filled in from reference TRBV2 and TRBJ1-2): EPEVTQTPSHQVTQMGQEVILRCVPISNHLYFYWYRQILGQKVEFLVSFYNNEISEKSEIFDDQFSVERPDGSNFTLKIRSTKLEDSAMYFCASTDGRTGYTFGSGTRLTVV.

Many counts were recorded for this clonotype. V gene TRBV2 combines with J gene TRBJ2-1, with D unclear. The germline gives CDR1 SNHLY, CDR2 FYNNEI. The CDR3 is 15 amino acids. Trimming stripped 3 bases from V and 1 base from J, with 10 bases between. The CDR3 sequence is CASSESTLSYNEQFF. The CDR3, as DNA: TGTGCCAGCAGTGAGTCGACGCTATCCTACAATGAGCAGTTCTTC.

This clonotype has at least ten counts. The V and J genes are TRBV18 and TRBJ1-3, with D unclear. This CDR3 comprises 13 residues. The ends were cut back, 0 bases at V and 9 bases at J, with 9 bases in the middle. CDR1 is KGHSH and CDR2 is LQKENI in the germline V gene. The CDR3 region has the DNA TGTGCCAGCTCACCACCAGGCGAGGGCACCATATATTTT. Translation: CASSPPGEGTIYF.

This clonotype was recorded at least ten times. The CDR3 DNA is TGCAGTGCTACACCCGGGAGACTTAATACAGATACGCAGTATTTT. It codes for CSATPGRLNTDTQYF. The J gene is TRBJ2-3, the V gene TRBV20-1, with a weak D call TRBD2 (6 bases). Germline CDR1 DFQATT, CDR2 SNEGSKA (reference sequence). Trimming took off 4 bases at V and 3 bases at J, with 17 bases between the two ends. CDR3 length equals 15 residues.

The sample holds many counts of this clonotype. The chain joins TRBV19 to TRBJ2-1, with 7 positions matching TRBD1. CDR1 and CDR2 (germline): LNHDA, SQIVND (reference sequence). The CDR3 spans 13 residues. With 5 bases clipped from V and 9 bases from J, the junction kept 7 bases outside the gene matches. CDR3 sequence reads: CASSEDRVGEQFF. CDR3 DNA sequence: TGTGCCAGTAGTGAAGACAGGGTTGGTGAGCAGTTCTTC.

This clonotype has more than one count but fewer than ten. CDR3 bases: TGCGCCAGCAGCCAAGATTGGAAAGTGGGCTACTACGAGCAGTACTTC. Amino acid sequence: CASSQDWKVGYYEQYF. The chain uses TRBV4-1 and TRBJ2-7; no clear D. The germline V and J ends were trimmed by 0 bases and 3 bases, with 15 bases remaining between them. The germline gives CDR1 MGHRA, CDR2 YSYEKL. CDR3 length: 16 residues.

In this sample, this clonotype turned up a few times. V and J are TRBV7-7 and TRBJ2-2; D not certain. Germline V gene sequence: CDR1 SSHAT, CDR2 FNYEAQ (reference sequence). V gave up 1 base and J gave up 4 bases, with 4 bases separating them. This CDR3 has 13 residues. This CDR3 is CASSLGSTGELFF. CDR3 nucleotides: TGTGCCAGCAGCTTAGGCAGCACCGGGGAGCTGTTTTTT.

This clonotype was found many times. The chain couples TRBV7-6 to TRBJ2-2, with D unclear. This CDR3 is 13 amino acids long. Germline CDR1 reads SGHVS; CDR2 reads FNYEAQ. V lost 1 base, J lost 6 bases, and 6 bases lay in between. The chain's CDR3 is CASSLVTPGELFF. In DNA, the CDR3 is TGTGCCAGCAGCTTAGTAACCCCCGGGGAGCTGTTTTTT. Full variable domain (missing parts from reference TRBV7-6 and TRBJ2-2): GAGVSQSPRYKVTKRGQDVALRCDPISGHVSLYWYRQALGQGPEFLTYFNYEAQQDKSGLPNDRFSAERPEGSISTLTIQRTEQRDSAMYRCASSLVTPGELFFGEGSRLTVL.

There are many counts of this clonotype. The rearrangement links TRBV5-4 to TRBJ2-1; 10 bases match TRBD2. V gave up 4 bases and J gave up 0 bases; unmatched junction bases: 7. Germline V gives CDR1 SGHNT, CDR2 YYREEE (reference sequence). The CDR3 has 17 amino acids. CDR3 DNA sequence: TGTGCCAGCAGCCCGGATAGCGGGGGGTACTCCTACAATGAGCAGTTCTTC. Its protein is CASSPDSGGYSYNEQFF.

This clonotype was recorded many times. V and J are TRBV27 and TRBJ2-1; D gene ambiguous. Trimming removed 4 bases from V and 4 bases from J, with 11 bases in between. Germline V gene lookup returns CDR1 MNHEY and CDR2 SMNVEV (reference sequence). This CDR3 spans 14 amino acids. The CDR3 DNA reads as TGTGCCAGCAGTTGGGTGGATGGGTACAATGAGCAGTTCTTC. As protein: CASSWVDGYNEQFF.

The chain combines TRBV20-1 with TRBJ1-2, with D possibly matching TRBD1 (5 bases). V lost 1 base to trimming and J lost 2 bases, with 11 bases between them. Germline loops: CDR1 DFQATT, CDR2 SNEGSKA (reference sequence). This CDR3 spans 14 amino acids. The CDR3 loop reads CSARGNRHNYGYTF. CDR3 nucleotides: TGCAGTGCTAGAGGGAACAGGCACAACTATGGCTACACCTTC.

The V and J genes are TRBV2 and TRBJ1-4; D unresolved. Trimming stripped 3 bases from V and 8 bases from J, with 7 bases between. The V gene's germline CDR1 is SNHLY and CDR2 FYNNEI. There are 12 residues in the CDR3. The CDR3 loop is CASSDRGEKLFF. CDR3 coding DNA: TGTGCCAGCAGTGATCGCGGGGAAAAACTGTTTTTT. Variable domain in full (rest from reference TRBV2 and TRBJ1-4): EPEVTQTPSHQVTQMGQEVILRCVPISNHLYFYWYRQILGQKVEFLVSFYNNEISEKSEIFDDQFSVERPDGSNFTLKIRSTKLEDSAMYFCASSDRGEKLFFGSGTQLSVL.

This clonotype has at least ten counts. The chain is built from TRBV6-5 and TRBJ1-2; 7 bases are shared with TRBD1. Germline V gene lookup returns CDR1 MNHEY and CDR2 SVGAGI. With V trimmed by 5 bases and J by 1 base, 7 bases remained unmatched. There are 15 residues in the CDR3. CDR3 residues: CASSPGTAFNYGYTF. CDR3 nucleotide sequence: TGTGCCAGCAGTCCCGGGACAGCATTTAACTATGGCTACACCTTC.

This clonotype was seen at least ten times. The genes are TRBV20-1 and TRBJ1-5; D may be TRBD1 (6 bases). This CDR3 region has 13 residues. V gave up 6 bases and J gave up 3 bases, with 12 bases separating them. The germline CDR1 and CDR2 sequences are DFQATT and SNEGSKA (reference sequence). The CDR3 spells CSAGGKVNQPQHF. In nucleotides, the CDR3 is TGCAGTGCCGGGGGCAAAGTCAATCAGCCCCAGCATTTT.

This clonotype was observed at least ten times. This chain connects TRBV24-1 to TRBJ2-1; D uncertain. This CDR3 is 12 amino acids long. CDR1 is KGHDR and CDR2 is SFDVKD in the germline V gene. Trimming took 5 bases from V and 1 from J, leaving 2 bases between them. The CDR3 protein is CATSASYNEQFF. The CDR3 bases are TGTGCCACCAGTGCTTCCTACAATGAGCAGTTCTTC.

V and J are TRBV28 and TRBJ2-7; D is possibly TRBD2 (5 bases). CDR3 length: 17 amino acids. Per the germline V gene, CDR1 is MDHEN and CDR2 is SYDVKM. V gave up 3 bases and J gave up 9 bases, with 27 bases separating them. The DNA for the CDR3 is TGTGCCAGCAGTTTTCTCCCCGACGGGTCCAAATTGGAGGTGCAGTACTTC. This codes for CASSFLPDGSKLEVQYF.

This clonotype was counted at least ten times. The chain uses TRBV12-3 or TRBV12-4 and TRBJ1-2; a weak D match, TRBD1 (6 bases). There are 15 residues in the CDR3. The V and J ends lost 3 bases and 2 bases respectively, with 13 bases between them. CDR3 nucleotides: TGTGCCAGCAGTTTCGGGGGGCGCGGGAACTATGGCTACACCTTC. Translation gives CASSFGGRGNYGYTF.

This clonotype was counted a few times. The V and J genes are TRBV6-1 and TRBJ2-7, with 9 bases that match TRBD2. The ends lost 4 bases at V and 7 bases at J; junction bases unmatched: 11. There are 15 residues in the CDR3. Germline assignment: CDR1 MNHNS and CDR2 SASEGT. The CDR3 DNA sequence: TGTGCCAGCAGTGGGGTTAGCGGGAGTATTTATGAGCAGTACTTC. It is translated as CASSGVSGSIYEQYF.

The chain couples TRBV6-2 or TRBV6-3 to TRBJ1-6, with 10 bases aligning to TRBD1. Germline V gene sequence: CDR1 MNHEY, CDR2 SVGEGT. CDR3 length equals 16 residues. J gave up 6 bases and V 2 bases, and 4 bases lay outside the gene matches. The CDR3 coding sequence is TGTGCCAGCAGTTACCTCCGGACAGGGGGTAATTCACCCCTCCACTTT. Its protein product is CASSYLRTGGNSPLHF.